Below are 10 T cell receptor beta chains sequenced from a single sample in a study of T cell responses to AZD1222 COVID-19 vaccine. The table came from immunoSEQ multiplex PCR; TCRdb's copy has only in-frame clones and leaves some out. The sample consists of under 120,000 clones, about 85% of them appearing once. The sample consisted of peripheral blood, taken 28 days after the second AZD1222 dose. The source of these receptors is an adult who received the AZD1222 COVID-19 vaccine.

CDR3 residues: CASSLDPREKLFF. The CDR3 DNA sequence: TGTGCCAGCAGCTTAGATCCACGCGAAAAACTGTTTTTT. The chain employs TRBV11-2 and TRBJ1-4; D is uncertain. The V end lost 0 bases, the J end lost 8 bases, and 7 bases lay between the germline ends. This CDR3 comprises 13 residues. Germline CDR1 SGHAT, CDR2 FQNNGV.

V usage is TRBV28 and J usage is TRBJ2-3; the match to TRBD2 covers 7 bases. The ends lost 7 bases at V and 1 base at J; junction bases unmatched: 8. The CDR3 has 15 amino acids. Germline CDR1 is MDHEN and CDR2 is SYDVKM. The CDR3 sequence is CASKRGGPRTDTQYF. The CDR3 region has the DNA TGTGCCAGCAAACGGGGAGGGCCCCGCACAGATACGCAGTATTTT.

A single count supports this clone. The V gene is TRBV7-2, the J gene TRBJ2-7; D perhaps matches TRBD2 (5 bases). The CDR3 covers 12 residues. V dropped 5 bases and J dropped 5 bases, with 10 bases sitting between them. Per the germline V gene, CDR1 is SGHTA and CDR2 is FQGNSA. Here the CDR3 reads CASSTRIHEQYF. CDR3 bases: TGTGCCAGCAGCACTAGAATCCACGAGCAGTACTTC.

This chain joins TRBV2 and TRBJ2-5, with a possible D match to TRBD2 (6 bases). This CDR3 region has 15 residues. The V end was cut by 4 bases, the J end by 2 bases, with 14 bases between. CDR1 is SNHLY and CDR2 is FYNNEI in the germline V gene. The CDR3 sequence: CASSVILGRQETQYF. In DNA, the CDR3 is TGTGCCAGCAGTGTGATACTCGGGAGACAAGAGACCCAGTACTTC.

V gene TRBV7-9 combines with J gene TRBJ2-7; D assignment may be TRBD1 or TRBD2 (5 bases each). This CDR3 is 13 amino acids long. Per germline, CDR1 SEHNR and CDR2 FQNEAQ (reference sequence). V was pared by 5 bases and J by 6 bases, with 14 bases between. The CDR3 sequence: CASSLTGTGEQYF. CDR3 sequence (DNA): TGTGCCAGCAGCCTTACGGGGACGGGCGAGCAGTACTTC.

The chain combines TRBV29-1 with TRBJ2-7; 10 bases map to TRBD1. Germline values: CDR1 SQVTM, CDR2 ANQGSEA. V lost 1 base and J lost 4; bases outside the gene matches: 7. The length of the CDR3 is 15 residues. The DNA of the CDR3 is TGCAGCGTTGAAGTCCTCGACAGGGGGCTATACGAGCAGTACTTC. It specifies CSVEVLDRGLYEQYF.

The chain couples TRBV7-3 to TRBJ1-1; D gene unclear. There are 14 residues in the CDR3. Germline V gives CDR1 SGHTA, CDR2 FQGTGA. V shed 6 bases and J shed 4 bases, with 15 bases lying between them. The CDR3 coding sequence is TGTGCCAGCAGACAAAGTTCTCAGAGCACTGAAGCTTTCTTT. Translating gives CASRQSSQSTEAFF.

This clone was found once. The J gene is TRBJ1-5, the V gene TRBV10-3; a weak D match, TRBD1 (6 bases). Trimming took 3 bases from V and 5 from J, leaving 14 bases between them. This CDR3 is 15 amino acids long. CDR1 ENHRY and CDR2 SYGVKD come from the germline V gene. CDR3 sequence reads: CAISDAGQVDQPQHF. DNA for the CDR3: TGTGCCATCAGTGACGCGGGACAAGTTGATCAGCCCCAGCATTTT.

The rearrangement links TRBV6-2 or TRBV6-3 to TRBJ2-3; D not resolved. The CDR3 is 14 residues long. Looked up from germline, CDR1 is MNHEY and CDR2 is SVGEGT. The V end was cut by 1 base, the J end by 5 bases, with 10 bases between. The CDR3 DNA reads as TGTGCCAGCAGTTACTATATTGCAGGAGATACGCAGTATTTT. Protein product: CASSYYIAGDTQYF.

This chain joins TRBV9 and TRBJ2-1; 9 bases agree with TRBD1. Germline values: CDR1 SGDLS, CDR2 YYNGEE. V shed 3 bases and J 3 bases; nucleotides not matched to a gene: 4. CDR3 length equals 15 residues. The CDR3 loop is CASSGTGGDYNEQFF. The CDR3 DNA reads as TGTGCCAGCAGCGGCACAGGGGGCGACTACAATGAGCAGTTCTTC.